This T cell receptor (beta chain) was captured in a study of radiotherapy plus CTLA-4 blockade in lung cancer. At the level of the study: Objective response was observed in roughly 17% of patients, and disease control in approximately 30%.

Germline CDR1 and CDR2: LGHNA and YNFKEQ. V lost 1 base, J lost 3 bases, and 10 bases lay in between. CDR3 length: 16 amino acids. Overall study results and limits: Tumor-origin TCR clones grew in blood after radiotherapy plus ipilimumab.

TCRdb's table, derived via immunoSEQ multiplex PCR, lists solely in-frame clones and lacks some. Found here are 90,000 to 100,000 clones, 65% to 75% of them singletons; the top ten hold around 3%. The study gave focal radiation plus ipilimumab CTLA-4 blockade to patients with chemo-refractory metastatic non-small-cell lung cancer. Details on this clone: Its antigen is still unknown.

The sequence was obtained from a human donor with non-small cell lung cancer who had a partial response to radiotherapy plus ipilimumab. Some clones in this sample may be carry-over from other donors' samples. The material sequenced was peripheral blood, taken from a patient treated with radiotherapy plus ipilimumab. J is TRBJ1-6 and V is TRBV4-2; D gene uncertain. The CDR3 spells CASSQGAAGYNSPLHF. The CDR3 nucleotides read TGTGCCAGCAGCCAAGGTGCGGCCGGCTATAATTCACCCCTCCACTTT.